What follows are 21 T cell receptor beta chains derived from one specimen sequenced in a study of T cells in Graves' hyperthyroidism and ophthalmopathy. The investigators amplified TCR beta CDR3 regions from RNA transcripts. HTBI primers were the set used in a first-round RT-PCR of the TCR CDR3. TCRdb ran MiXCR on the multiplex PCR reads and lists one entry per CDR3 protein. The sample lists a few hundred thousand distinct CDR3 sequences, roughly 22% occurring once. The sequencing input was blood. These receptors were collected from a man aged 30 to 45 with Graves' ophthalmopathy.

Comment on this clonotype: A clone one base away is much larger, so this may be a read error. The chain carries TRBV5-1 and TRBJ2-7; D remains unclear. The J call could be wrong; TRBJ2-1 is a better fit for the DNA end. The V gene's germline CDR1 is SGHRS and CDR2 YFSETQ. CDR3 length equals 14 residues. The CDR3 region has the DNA TGCGCCAGCAGCTTGGGTTTTTCGACCTACGAGCAGTTCTTC. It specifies CASSLGFSTYEQFF.

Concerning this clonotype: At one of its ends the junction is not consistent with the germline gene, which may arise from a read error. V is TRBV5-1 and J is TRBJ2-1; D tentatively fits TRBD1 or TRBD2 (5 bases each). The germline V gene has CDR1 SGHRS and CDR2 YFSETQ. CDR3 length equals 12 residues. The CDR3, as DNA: TGTGCCAGCAGTTGTTCCGGGACGACGCGGTTCTTC. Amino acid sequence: CASSCSGTTRFF. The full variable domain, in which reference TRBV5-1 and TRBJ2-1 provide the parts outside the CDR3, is KAGVTQTPRYLIKTRGQQVTLSCSPISGHRSVSWYQQTPGQGLQFLFEYFSETQRNKGNFPGRFSGRQFSNSRSEMNVSTLELGDSALYLCASSCSGTTRFFGPGTRLTVL.

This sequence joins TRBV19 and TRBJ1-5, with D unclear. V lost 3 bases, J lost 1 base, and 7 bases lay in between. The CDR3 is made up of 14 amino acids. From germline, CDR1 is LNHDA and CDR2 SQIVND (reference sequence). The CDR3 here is CASSIYDSNQPQHF. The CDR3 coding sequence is TGTGCCAGTAGTATTTATGACAGCAATCAGCCCCAGCATTTT.

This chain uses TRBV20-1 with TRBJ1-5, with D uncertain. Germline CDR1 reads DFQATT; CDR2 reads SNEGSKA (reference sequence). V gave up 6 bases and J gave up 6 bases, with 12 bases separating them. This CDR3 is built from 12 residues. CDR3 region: CSATAPSQPQHF. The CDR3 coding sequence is TGCAGTGCCACTGCACCTAGTCAGCCCCAGCATTTT.

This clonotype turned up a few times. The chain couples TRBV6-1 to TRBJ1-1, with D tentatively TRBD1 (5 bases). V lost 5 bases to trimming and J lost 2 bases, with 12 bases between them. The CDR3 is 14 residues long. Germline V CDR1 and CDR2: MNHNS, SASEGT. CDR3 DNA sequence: TGTGCCAGCAGTTCCGCGAGGGGTAACACTGAAGCTTTCTTT. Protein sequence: CASSSARGNTEAFF.

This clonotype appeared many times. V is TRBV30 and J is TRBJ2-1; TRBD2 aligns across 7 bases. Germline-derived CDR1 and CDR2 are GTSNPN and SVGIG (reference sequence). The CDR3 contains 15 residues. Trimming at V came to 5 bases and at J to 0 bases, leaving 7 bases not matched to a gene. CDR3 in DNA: TGTGCCTGGTGCCGGGGCGGGAGCTCCTACAATGAGCAGTTCTTC. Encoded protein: CAWCRGGSSYNEQFF. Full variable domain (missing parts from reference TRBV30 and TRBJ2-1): SQTIHQWPATLVQPVGSPLSLECTVEGTSNPNLYWYRQAAGRGLQLLFYSVGIGQISSEVPQNLSASRPQDRQFILSSKKLLLSDSGFYLCAWCRGGSSYNEQFFGPGTRLTVL.

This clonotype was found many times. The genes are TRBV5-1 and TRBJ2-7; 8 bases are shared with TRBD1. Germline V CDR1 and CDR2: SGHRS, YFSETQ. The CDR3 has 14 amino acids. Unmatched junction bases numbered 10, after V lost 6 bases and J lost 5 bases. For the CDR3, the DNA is TGCGCCAGCAAGGAAGGTCACAGGGGGGACGAGCAGTACTTC. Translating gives CASKEGHRGDEQYF.

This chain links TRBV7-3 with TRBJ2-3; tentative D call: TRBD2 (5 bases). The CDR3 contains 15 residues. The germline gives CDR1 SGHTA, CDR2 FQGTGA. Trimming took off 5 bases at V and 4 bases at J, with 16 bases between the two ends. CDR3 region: CASSLEGERADTQYF. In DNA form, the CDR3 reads TGTGCCAGCAGCCTCGAAGGCGAGAGGGCAGATACGCAGTATTTT.

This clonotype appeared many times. The CDR3 protein is CASSPGARYEQYF. CDR3 coding DNA: TGTGCCAGCAGCCCGGGGGCCCGTTACGAGCAGTACTTC. The rearrangement joins TRBV11-2 to TRBJ2-7; possibly TRBD1 or TRBD2 for D (6 bases each). The length of the CDR3 is 13 residues. The germline V gene has CDR1 SGHAT and CDR2 FQNNGV. Deletions cut 5 bases from V and 4 bases from J, with 12 bases between.

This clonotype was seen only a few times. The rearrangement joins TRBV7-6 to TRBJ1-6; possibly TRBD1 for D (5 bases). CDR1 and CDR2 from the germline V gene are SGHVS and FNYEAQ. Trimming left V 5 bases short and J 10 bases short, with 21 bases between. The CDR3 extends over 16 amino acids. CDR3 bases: TGTGCCAGCAGCGGGGACCGAGGGAAGTTTGGGTCACCCCTCCACTTT. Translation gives CASSGDRGKFGSPLHF. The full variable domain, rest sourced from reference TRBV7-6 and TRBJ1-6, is GAGVSQSPRYKVTKRGQDVALRCDPISGHVSLYWYRQALGQGPEFLTYFNYEAQQDKSGLPNDRFSAERPEGSISTLTIQRTEQRDSAMYRCASSGDRGKFGSPLHFGNGTRLTVT.

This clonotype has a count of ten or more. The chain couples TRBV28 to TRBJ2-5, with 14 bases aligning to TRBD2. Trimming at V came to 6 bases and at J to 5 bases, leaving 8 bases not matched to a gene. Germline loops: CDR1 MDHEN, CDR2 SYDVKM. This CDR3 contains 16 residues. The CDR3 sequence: CASSRTSGRRGETQYF. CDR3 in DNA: TGTGCCAGCAGCCGGACTAGCGGGAGGCGGGGCGAGACCCAGTACTTC. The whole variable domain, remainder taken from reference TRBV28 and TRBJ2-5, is DVKVTQSSRYLVKRTGEKVFLECVQDMDHENMFWYRQDPGLGLRLIYFSYDVKMKEKGDIPEGYSVSREKKERFSLILESASTNQTSMYLCASSRTSGRRGETQYFGPGTRLLVL.

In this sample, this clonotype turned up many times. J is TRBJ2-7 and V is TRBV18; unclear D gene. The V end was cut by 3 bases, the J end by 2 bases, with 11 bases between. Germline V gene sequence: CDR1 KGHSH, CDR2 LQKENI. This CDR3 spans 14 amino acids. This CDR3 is CASSPQGKTYEQYF. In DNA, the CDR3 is TGTGCCAGCTCACCTCAAGGGAAGACCTACGAGCAGTACTTC. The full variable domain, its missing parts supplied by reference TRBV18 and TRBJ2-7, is NAGVMQNPRHLVRRRGQEARLRCSPMKGHSHVYWYRQLPEEGLKFMVYLQKENIIDESGMPKERFSAEFPKEGPSILRIQQVVRGDSAAYFCASSPQGKTYEQYFGPGTRLTVT.

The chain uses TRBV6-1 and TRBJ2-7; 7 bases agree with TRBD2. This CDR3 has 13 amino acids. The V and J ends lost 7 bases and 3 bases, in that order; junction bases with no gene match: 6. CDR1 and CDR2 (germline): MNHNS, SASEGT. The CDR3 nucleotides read TGTGCCAGCAACAGCGGGAACAACTACGAGCAGTACTTC. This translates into CASNSGNNYEQYF.

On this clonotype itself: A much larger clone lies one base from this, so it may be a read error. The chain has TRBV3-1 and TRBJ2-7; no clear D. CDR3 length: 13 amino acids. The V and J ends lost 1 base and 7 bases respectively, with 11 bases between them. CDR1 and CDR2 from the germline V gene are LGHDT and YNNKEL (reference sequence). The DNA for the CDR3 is TGTGCCAGCAGCCAAGGGTCGCTCGGTGAGCAGTACTTC. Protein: CASSQGSLGEQYF.

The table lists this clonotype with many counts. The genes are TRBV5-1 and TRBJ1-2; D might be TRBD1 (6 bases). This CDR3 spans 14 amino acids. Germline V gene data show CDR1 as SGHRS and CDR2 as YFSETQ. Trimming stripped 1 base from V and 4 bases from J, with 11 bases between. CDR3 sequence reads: CASSLNTGPYGYTF. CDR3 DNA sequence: TGCGCCAGCAGCTTGAACACAGGGCCCTATGGCTACACCTTC.

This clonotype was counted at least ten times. CDR3 protein: CASSPPGLAGISEQFF. CDR3 nucleotide sequence: TGTGCCAGCAGCCCCCCGGGACTAGCGGGTATAAGTGAGCAGTTCTTC. The chain couples TRBV7-9 to TRBJ2-1, with 12 positions matching TRBD2. V gave up 5 bases and J gave up 9 bases; unmatched junction bases: 11. Germline-derived CDR1 and CDR2 are SEHNR and FQNEAQ (reference sequence). The CDR3 loop spans 16 amino acids.

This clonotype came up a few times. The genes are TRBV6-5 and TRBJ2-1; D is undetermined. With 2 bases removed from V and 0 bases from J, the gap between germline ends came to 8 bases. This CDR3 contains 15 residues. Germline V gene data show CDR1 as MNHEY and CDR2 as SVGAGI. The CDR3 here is CASSYATSSYNEQFF. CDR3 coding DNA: TGTGCCAGCAGTTACGCGACGAGCTCCTACAATGAGCAGTTCTTC.

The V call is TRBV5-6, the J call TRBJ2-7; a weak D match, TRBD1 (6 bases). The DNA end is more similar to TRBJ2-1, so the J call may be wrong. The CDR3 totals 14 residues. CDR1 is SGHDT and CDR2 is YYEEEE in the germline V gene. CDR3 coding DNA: TGTGCCAGCAGCCCAGGGACACCGACCTACGAGCAGTTCTTC. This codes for CASSPGTPTYEQFF.

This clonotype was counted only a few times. The CDR3, as DNA: TGTGCCAGCAGTTTGGGAGGGGGGGGACTGGAGACCCAGTACTTC. Its protein product is CASSLGGGGLETQYF. The chain combines TRBV27 with TRBJ2-5; D is perhaps TRBD2 (7 bases). Deletions cut 3 bases from V and 5 bases from J, with 16 bases between. This CDR3 is built from 15 residues. The germline V gene encodes CDR1 MNHEY and CDR2 SMNVEV (reference sequence).

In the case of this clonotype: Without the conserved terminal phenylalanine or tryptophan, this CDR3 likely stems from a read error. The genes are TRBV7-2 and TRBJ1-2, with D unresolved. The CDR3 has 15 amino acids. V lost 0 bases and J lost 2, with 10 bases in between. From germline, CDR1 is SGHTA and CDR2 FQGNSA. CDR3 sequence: CASSLAPRPNYGYTL. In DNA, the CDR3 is TGTGCCAGCAGCTTAGCCCCCCGCCCGAACTATGGCTACACCCTC.

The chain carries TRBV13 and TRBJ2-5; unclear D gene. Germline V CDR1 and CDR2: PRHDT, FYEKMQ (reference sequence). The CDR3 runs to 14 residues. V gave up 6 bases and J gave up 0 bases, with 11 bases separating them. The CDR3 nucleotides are TGTGCCAGCAGTTCCTCTCGGGACCAAGAGACCCAGTACTTC. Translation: CASSSSRDQETQYF.